These 5 T cell receptor beta chains came from one sample sequenced in a study of T cells in Graves' hyperthyroidism and ophthalmopathy (dated by TCRdb to between 2017 and 2020). The library was prepared using multiplex PCR. The sequencing machine was an Illumina HiSeq 2000. The TCR beta CDR3 regions were amplified from the RNA transcripts. The TCR CDR3 was subjected to a first round of RT-PCR using the HTBI primer set and the Qiagen OneStep RT-PCR kit. TCRdb trimmed the raw reads at Q25, called clones with MiXCR and kept productive beta chains. Under each unique CDR3 protein, matching rows form one entry showing the most common genes and DNA. The sample table holds around 600,000 distinct CDR3 sequences, of which 13% to 15% were seen once. The top ten clonotypes cover under 15% of the sample. Sequencing input: blood. Every receptor here comes from a woman in her fifties or sixties with Graves' ophthalmopathy.

This clonotype has more than one count but fewer than ten. This chain uses TRBV6-5 with TRBJ2-2; D is perhaps TRBD1 (6 bases). Trimming cost V 3 bases and J 8 bases, with 7 bases left between them. This CDR3 region has 12 residues. CDR1 MNHEY and CDR2 SVGAGI come from the germline V gene. CDR3 in DNA: TGTGCCAGCAGTTATGGACAGGGGGAGCTGTTTTTT. Residues: CASSYGQGELFF.

Ten or more counts support this clonotype. V and J are TRBV5-1 and TRBJ2-7; 8 bases agree with TRBD1. The germline CDR1 and CDR2 sequences are SGHRS and YFSETQ. The CDR3 sequence is 13 residues long. With 1 base clipped from V and 6 bases from J, the junction kept 3 bases outside the gene matches. DNA of the CDR3: TGCGCCAGCAGCTTGACAGGGGGTCGCGAGCAGTACTTC. This encodes CASSLTGGREQYF.

In this sample, this clonotype turned up many times. The V gene is TRBV5-1, the J gene TRBJ2-3; D is possibly TRBD2 (5 bases). Germline V gene lookup returns CDR1 SGHRS and CDR2 YFSETQ. This CDR3 is built from 16 residues. V dropped 0 bases and J dropped 0 bases, with 11 bases sitting between them. The CDR3 bases are TGCGCCAGCAGCTTGGGTGGTAGCGAAAGCACAGATACGCAGTATTTT. It yields the protein CASSLGGSESTDTQYF.

The chain couples TRBV24-1 to TRBJ2-7; no clear D. Trimming shortened V by 4 bases and J by 0 bases, and 9 bases separated the two germline ends. Per the germline V gene, CDR1 is KGHDR and CDR2 is SFDVKD. This CDR3 is 14 amino acids long. The CDR3 DNA reads TGTGCCACCAGTGACGATACCCCCTCCTACGAGCAGTACTTC. Its protein is CATSDDTPSYEQYF.

Details on this clonotype: A read error may explain this, as a much larger clone is one base away. The chain employs TRBV6-1 and TRBJ1-5, with a possible D match to TRBD1 (5 bases). The CDR3 spans 13 residues. The ends were cut back, 3 bases at V and 9 bases at J, with 12 bases in the middle. CDR1 is MNHNS and CDR2 is SASEGT in the germline V gene. The CDR3 spells CASSDPGARPQHF. The CDR3 bases are TGTGCCAGCAGTGATCCCGGGGCCCGGCCCCAGCATTTT.